Below, one T cell receptor (beta chain) is given with its context. Its antigen remains unknown. This sample stems from a study of CD8 T cells in acute hepatitis C reinfection. On the study more broadly: Sequences come from NS3-1073-specific CD8+ T cells, during acute infection and after clearance.

Overall study results and limits: Overrepresentation in the naive pool did not explain the preferential TRBV04 and TRBV06 usage seen in all groups. Exact CDR3 sharing with other epitopes was rare, possibly method-limited.

The V segment lost 5 bases and the J segment 0 bases; nucleotides outside the gene matches: 6. The CDR3 spans 16 residues. Germline V CDR1 and CDR2: SGHTA, FQGTGA. TCRdb's copy holds only in-frame clones and misses some; the assay was immunoSEQ multiplex PCR. The data show 30,000 to 45,000 clones, over 75% seen once. Stated time point: naive CD8 control sorted from an acute-time-point sample. The rearrangement uses TRBV7-3 and TRBJ2-2, with 7 nucleotides matching TRBD1. This TCR derives from a woman in her late teens or twenties who spontaneously cleared hepatitis C infection. Sequenced: naive CD8+ T cells from PBMCs. The CDR3 region is CASSPVQGTNTGELFF. The CDR3 nucleotides read TGTGCCAGCAGCCCTGTACAGGGGACGAACACCGGGGAGCTGTTTTTT.